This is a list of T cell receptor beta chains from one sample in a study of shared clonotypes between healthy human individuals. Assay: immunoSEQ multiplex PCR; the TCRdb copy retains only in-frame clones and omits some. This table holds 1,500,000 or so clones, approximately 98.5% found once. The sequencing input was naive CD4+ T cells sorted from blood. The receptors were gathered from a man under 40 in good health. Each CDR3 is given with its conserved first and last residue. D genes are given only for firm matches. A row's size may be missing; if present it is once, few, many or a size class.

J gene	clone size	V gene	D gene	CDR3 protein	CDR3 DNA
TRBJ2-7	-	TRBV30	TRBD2	CAWSVIRGTSGRSSPYEQYF	TGTGCCTGGAGTGTAATTCGAGGGACTAGCGGGAGGAGCAGCCCCTACGAGCAGTACTTC
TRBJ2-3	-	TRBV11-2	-	CASSLRGTSTDTQYF	TGTGCCAGCAGCTTGCGCGGTACGAGCACAGATACGCAGTATTTT
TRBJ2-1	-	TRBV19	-	CASSIATATNEQFF	TGTGCCAGTAGTATCGCGACAGCCACCAATGAGCAGTTCTTC
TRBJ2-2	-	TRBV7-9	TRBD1	CASSRQGNTGELFF	TGTGCCAGCAGCAGACAGGGGAACACCGGGGAGCTGTTTTTT
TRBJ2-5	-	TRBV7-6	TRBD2	CASSFGGRAGETQYF	TGTGCCAGCAGCTTCGGCGGGAGGGCCGGGGAGACCCAGTACTTC
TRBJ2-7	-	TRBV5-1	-	CASSFESTDGGQYF	TGCGCCAGCAGCTTTGAATCTACTGATGGGGGGCAGTACTTC
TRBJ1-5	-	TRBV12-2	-	CASRFDCNQPQHF	TGTGCAAGTCGCTTCGACTGCAATCAGCCCCAGCATTTT
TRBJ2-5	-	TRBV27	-	CASSSGTHQETQYF	TGTGCCAGCAGTTCCGGGACACACCAAGAGACCCAGTACTTC
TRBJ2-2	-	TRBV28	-	CASSPHGELFF	TGTGCCAGCAGTCCGCACGGGGAGCTGTTTTTT
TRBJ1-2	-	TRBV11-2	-	CASSPREDYGYTF	TGTGCCAGCAGCCCACGTGAGGACTATGGCTACACCTTC
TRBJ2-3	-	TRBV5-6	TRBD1	CASSLVGGAGQVDTQYF	TGTGCCAGCAGCTTGGTAGGAGGTGCGGGACAGGTAGATACGCAGTATTTT
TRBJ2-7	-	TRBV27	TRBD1	CASSSSNPPDRAYEQYF	TGTGCCAGCAGTTCATCTAACCCACCGGACAGGGCCTACGAGCAGTACTTC
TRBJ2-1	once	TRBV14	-	CASSQKRPSSYNEQFF	TGTGCCAGCAGCCAAAAGCGCCCTTCCTCCTACAATGAGCAGTTCTTC
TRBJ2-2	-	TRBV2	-	CASTSRWGKTGELFF	TGTGCCAGCACCTCGCGATGGGGAAAGACCGGGGAGCTGTTTTTT
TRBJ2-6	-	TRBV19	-	CASSGRVGANVLTF	TGTGCCAGTAGTGGCAGGGTCGGGGCCAACGTCCTGACTTTC
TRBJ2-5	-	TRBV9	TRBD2	CASSSRTSNSLLSETQYF	TGTGCCAGCAGCTCCCGGACTAGCAACAGCCTTCTTTCGGAGACCCAGTACTTC
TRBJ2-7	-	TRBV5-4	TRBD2	CASSSPTSGRNEQYF	TGTGCCAGCAGCTCGCCGACTAGCGGGAGGAACGAGCAGTACTTC
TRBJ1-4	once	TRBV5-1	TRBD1	CASSTHRGGITNEKLFF	TGCGCCAGCAGCACCCACAGGGGAGGTATAACTAATGAAAAACTGTTTTTT
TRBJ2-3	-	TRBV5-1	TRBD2	CASSLSLAGGTDTQYF	TGCGCCAGCAGCCTCAGCCTAGCGGGAGGCACAGATACGCAGTATTTT
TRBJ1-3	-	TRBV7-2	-	CASSLNFGETGNTIYF	TGTGCCAGCAGCTTAAATTTCGGGGAAACTGGAAACACCATATATTTT
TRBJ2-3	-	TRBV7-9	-	CASSSRRESTDTQYF	TGTGCCAGCAGCTCTCGAAGAGAGAGCACAGATACGCAGTATTTT
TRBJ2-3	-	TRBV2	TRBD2	CASSDQAGVIGTQYF	TGTGCCAGCAGTGACCAAGCGGGAGTCATTGGTACGCAGTATTTT
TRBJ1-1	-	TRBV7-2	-	CASRTSMNTEAFF	TGTGCCAGCAGAACTTCCATGAACACTGAAGCTTTCTTT
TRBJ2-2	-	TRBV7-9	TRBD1	CASGTDSANTGELFF	TGTGCCAGCGGGACAGACTCGGCGAACACCGGGGAGCTGTTTTTT
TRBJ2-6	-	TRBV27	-	CASSRTVTVSGANVLTF	TGTGCCAGCAGCCGCACCGTAACAGTCTCTGGGGCCAACGTCCTGACTTTC
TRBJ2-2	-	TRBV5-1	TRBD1	CASSEAGGSGELFF	TGCGCCAGCAGCGAGGCAGGGGGCTCCGGGGAGCTGTTTTTT
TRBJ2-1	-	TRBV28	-	CASSVARVAGQQFF	TGTGCCAGCAGTGTGGCACGGGTGGCAGGGCAGCAGTTCTTC
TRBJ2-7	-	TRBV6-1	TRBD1	CASSAGGSYEQYF	TGTGCCAGCAGCGCAGGGGGCTCCTACGAGCAGTACTTC
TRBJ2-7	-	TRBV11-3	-	CASSLEGDSSYEQYF	TGTGCCAGCAGCTTAGAGGGTGACAGTTCCTACGAGCAGTACTTC
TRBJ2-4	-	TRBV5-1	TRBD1	CASSLGGTGGSPGYF	TGCGCCAGCAGCTTGGGGGGCACAGGGGGCAGCCCCGGATACTTC
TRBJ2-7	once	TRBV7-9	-	CASSTQSGSALQTYEQYF	TGTGCCAGCAGCACCCAATCGGGCAGCGCCCTTCAAACCTACGAGCAGTACTTC
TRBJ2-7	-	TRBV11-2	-	CASSGPGSYEQYF	TGTGCCAGCAGCGGGCCCGGAAGCTACGAGCAGTACTTC
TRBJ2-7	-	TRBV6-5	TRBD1	CASVDRAYEQYF	TGTGCCAGCGTCGACAGGGCCTACGAGCAGTACTTC
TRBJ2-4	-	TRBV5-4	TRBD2	CASSRGLAGGDRNIQYF	TGTGCCAGCAGCCGGGGACTAGCGGGAGGGGATAGGAACATTCAGTACTTC
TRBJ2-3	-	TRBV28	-	CASSFIRGFTDTQYF	TGTGCCAGCAGTTTTATTCGTGGATTCACAGATACGCAGTATTTT
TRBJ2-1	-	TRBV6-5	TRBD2	CASSYSILASYNEQFF	TGTGCCAGCAGTTACTCGATACTAGCGAGTTACAATGAGCAGTTCTTC
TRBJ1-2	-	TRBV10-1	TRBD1	CATGQGSRRGYTF	TGCGCCACGGGACAGGGCTCACGGCGGGGCTACACCTTC
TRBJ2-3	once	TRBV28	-	CASSLRAWATDTQYF	TGTGCCAGCAGTCTGAGGGCGTGGGCAACAGATACGCAGTATTTT
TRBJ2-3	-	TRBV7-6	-	CAGAWGAGPSDTQYF	TGTGCCGGGGCGTGGGGAGCGGGCCCGTCGGATACGCAGTATTTT
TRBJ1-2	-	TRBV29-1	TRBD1	CSAAGQWSGYTF	TGCAGCGCCGCGGGACAGTGGAGTGGCTACACCTTC
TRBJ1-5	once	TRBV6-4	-	CASNCPTFPNQPQHF	TGTGCCAGCAACTGTCCGACATTCCCGAATCAGCCCCAGCATTTT
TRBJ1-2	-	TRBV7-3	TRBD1	CASSASGQGAYGYTF	TGTGCCAGCAGCGCCTCGGGACAGGGGGCGTATGGCTACACCTTC
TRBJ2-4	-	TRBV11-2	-	CASSSTDESTEQYF	TGTGCCAGCAGCTCCACTGACGAATCGACAGAGCAGTACTTC
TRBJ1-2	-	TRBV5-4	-	CASSLRVTLQEDGYTF	TGTGCCAGCAGCTTGAGGGTGACATTACAGGAGGATGGCTACACCTTC
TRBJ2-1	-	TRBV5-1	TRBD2	CASSTGTGGNEQFF	TGCGCCAGCAGCACTGGGACGGGAGGGAATGAGCAGTTCTTC
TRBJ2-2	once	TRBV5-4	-	CASSLSRANTGELFF	TGTGCCAGCAGCTTATCAAGGGCGAACACCGGGGAGCTGTTTTTT
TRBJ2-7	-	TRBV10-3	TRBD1	CAIRTGQGDYEQYF	TGTGCCATCAGAACGGGACAGGGAGACTACGAGCAGTACTTC
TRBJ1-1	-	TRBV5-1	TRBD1	CASSPWTGVNTEAFF	TGCGCCAGCAGCCCTTGGACAGGCGTAAACACTGAAGCTTTCTTT
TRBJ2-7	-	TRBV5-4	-	CASSYGLLDEQYF	TGTGCCAGCAGCTACGGCCTCTTGGACGAGCAGTACTTC
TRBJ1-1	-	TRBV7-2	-	CASSPRTAPNTEAFF	TGTGCCAGCAGCCCAAGGACAGCGCCAAACACTGAAGCTTTCTTT
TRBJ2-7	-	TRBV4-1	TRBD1	CASSPAGTGLYEQYF	TGCGCCAGCAGCCCTGCCGGGACAGGGCTCTACGAGCAGTACTTC
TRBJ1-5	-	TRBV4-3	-	CASSQDFRGFNQPQHF	TGCGCCAGCAGCCAAGATTTCCGAGGGTTCAATCAGCCCCAGCATTTT
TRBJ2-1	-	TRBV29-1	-	CSVEWRNLYYNEQFF	TGCAGCGTTGAATGGAGGAACCTCTACTACAATGAGCAGTTCTTC
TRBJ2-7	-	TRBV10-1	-	CASSLGLASSEQYF	TGCGCCAGCAGTTTGGGGTTGGCTAGCTCCGAGCAGTACTTC